The 28 T cell receptor beta chains below all came from one sample that was sequenced in a study of a mutant IDH1 vaccine in newly diagnosed glioma. Repertoires were generated with immunoSEQ multiplex PCR, while TCRdb's copy carries only in-frame clones and drops some. The sample consists of 70,000 to 100,000 clones, about 91% of them appearing once. These receptors have no known antigen. Regarding time point: week 5, during vaccination. All doses held 300 ug of mutant IDH1 20-mer peptide, with topical imiquimod. The sample here was PBMCs, taken from a glioma patient whose treatment included an IDH1 peptide vaccine. These receptors all come from a woman between 50 and 59 years old with glioma.

The chain joins TRBV30 to TRBJ2-5; D possibly matches TRBD1 or TRBD2 (6 bases each). The CDR3 runs to 13 residues. V lost 4 bases, J lost 3 bases, and 12 bases lay in between. In germline, CDR1 is GTSNPN, CDR2 SVGIG (reference sequence). DNA for the CDR3: TGTGCCTGGAATCGGGGGCGCGAAGAGACCCAGTACTTC. Protein: CAWNRGREETQYF.

The V call is TRBV6-5, the J call TRBJ1-1; 11 bases fit TRBD1. Germline loops: CDR1 MNHEY, CDR2 SVGAGI. This CDR3 contains 15 residues. Trimming removed 5 bases from V and 4 bases from J; junction bases left unmatched: 6. CDR3 residues: CASSVLGTGGTEAFF. The CDR3 nucleotides read TGTGCCAGCAGTGTCCTCGGGACAGGGGGCACTGAAGCTTTCTTT.

This chain links TRBV9 with TRBJ1-3; tentative D call: TRBD1 (5 bases). Trimming cost V 6 bases and J 2 bases, with 15 bases left between them. Looked up from germline, CDR1 is SGDLS and CDR2 is YYNGEE. The CDR3 loop spans 15 amino acids. CDR3 protein: CASTVGGGAGNTIYF. CDR3 nucleotides: TGTGCCAGCACCGTCGGCGGGGGGGCTGGAAACACCATATATTTT.

This sequence joins TRBV4-1 and TRBJ2-5; D is uncertain. From germline, CDR1 is MGHRA and CDR2 YSYEKL. This CDR3 has 15 residues. Trimming took 4 bases from V and 1 from J, leaving 13 bases between them. Here the CDR3 DNA reads TGCGCCAGCAGCCTCCAGACGGAGCTCCAAGAGACCCAGTACTTC. Protein: CASSLQTELQETQYF.

On this clone: A junction boundary mismatches the germline segment, possibly from a read error. The CDR3 spells CAGRTGGTGELFF. The CDR3 region has the DNA TGTGCCGGCAGGACAGGGGGGACCGGGGAGCTGTTTTTT. V is TRBV2 and J is TRBJ2-2; 10 bases map to TRBD1. CDR3 size: 13 residues. Germline V CDR1 and CDR2: SNHLY, FYNNEI.

This clone was counted once. The V gene is TRBV9, the J gene TRBJ2-2; D is ambiguous. This CDR3 comprises 14 residues. Germline loops: CDR1 SGDLS, CDR2 YYNGEE. V was shortened by 4 bases and J by 6 bases, with 13 bases between the two germline ends. The chain's CDR3 is CASSSRTESGELFF. CDR3 nucleotides: TGTGCCAGCAGCAGCCGAACAGAATCCGGGGAGCTGTTTTTT. The entire variable domain, with the rest obtained from reference TRBV9 and TRBJ2-2, is as follows: DSGVTQTPKHLITATGQRVTLRCSPRSGDLSVYWYQQSLDQGLQFLIQYYNGEERAKGNILERFSAQQFPDLHSELNLSSLELGDSALYFCASSSRTESGELFFGEGSRLTVL.

This clone was seen just once. The gene calls are TRBV18 and TRBJ2-7, with 8 bases identical to TRBD1. CDR1 KGHSH and CDR2 LQKENI come from the germline V gene. This CDR3 comprises 15 residues. J lost 3 bases, V lost 0 bases, and 4 bases had no gene match. CDR3 nucleotides: TGTGCCAGCTCACCACCCTCAGGGGGCGTCTACGAGCAGTACTTC. Translating it yields CASSPPSGGVYEQYF.

This chain joins TRBV6-1 and TRBJ1-1, with D unclear. The CDR3 covers 15 residues. Germline CDR1 is MNHNS and CDR2 is SASEGT. The V and J ends lost 1 base and 1 base respectively, with 10 bases between them. DNA of the CDR3: TGTGCCAGCAGTGAAGAAGGTTTGGCGAACACTGAAGCTTTCTTT. This encodes CASSEEGLANTEAFF.

J is TRBJ2-1 and V is TRBV29-1; D not certain. V lost 5 bases, J lost 5 bases, and 7 bases lay in between. The V gene's germline CDR1 is SQVTM and CDR2 ANQGSEA. The CDR3 is 11 amino acids. The CDR3 here is CSVSVNNEQFF. The CDR3 DNA is TGCAGCGTTTCTGTCAACAATGAGCAGTTCTTC.

CDR3 protein: CASSPTGYNSPLHF. The CDR3 nucleotides read TGTGCCAGCAGCCCCACGGGGTATAATTCACCCCTCCACTTT. The rearrangement links TRBV2 to TRBJ1-6; D gene ambiguous. In germline, CDR1 is SNHLY, CDR2 FYNNEI. The germline V and J ends were trimmed by 6 bases and 4 bases, with 10 bases remaining between them. The CDR3 extends over 14 amino acids.

The genes are TRBV6-6 and TRBJ2-1, with D hard to call. Looked up from germline, CDR1 is MNHNY and CDR2 is SVGAGI (reference sequence). Deletions cut 2 bases from V and 8 bases from J, with 1 base between. This CDR3 has 10 amino acids. The CDR3 bases are TGTGCCAGCAGTTACGATGAGCAGTTCTTC. Its protein is CASSYDEQFF.

The chain uses TRBV5-1 and TRBJ1-6; the D gene is possibly TRBD1 (5 bases). From germline, CDR1 is SGHRS and CDR2 YFSETQ. This CDR3 is built from 17 residues. The germline V and J ends were trimmed by 4 bases and 8 bases, with 22 bases remaining between them. This chain's CDR3 is CASSTNPGPGNDSPLHF. The DNA of the CDR3 is TGCGCCAGCAGCACCAACCCAGGGCCGGGTAATGATTCACCCCTCCACTTT.

The gene calls are TRBV10-1 and TRBJ1-3; unclear D gene. CDR1 WNHNN and CDR2 SYGVQD come from the germline V gene (reference sequence). The V and J ends lost 2 bases and 0 bases respectively, with 8 bases between them. The CDR3 has 15 residues. The CDR3 spells CASSEDGFSGNTIYF. The DNA for the CDR3 is TGCGCCAGCAGTGAGGATGGATTCTCTGGAAACACCATATATTTT.

The rearrangement links TRBV11-2 to TRBJ1-1; D is possibly TRBD1 (6 bases). Per the germline V gene, CDR1 is SGHAT and CDR2 is FQNNGV. V was shortened by 5 bases and J by 0 bases, with 10 bases between the two germline ends. CDR3 size: 14 residues. The DNA for the CDR3 is TGTGCCAGCAGCGCGGGACATATGAACACTGAAGCTTTCTTT. It encodes CASSAGHMNTEAFF.

The chain recombines TRBV19 with TRBJ2-1, with 12 bases lining up with TRBD2. This CDR3 comprises 16 residues. Trimming removed 6 bases from V and 3 bases from J; junction bases left unmatched: 6. CDR1 LNHDA and CDR2 SQIVND come from the germline V gene (reference sequence). The CDR3 loop is CASSVTSGSFYNEQFF. Written as DNA, the CDR3 is TGTGCCAGTAGCGTGACTAGCGGGAGTTTCTACAATGAGCAGTTCTTC.

This chain joins TRBV7-2 and TRBJ2-5; possibly TRBD1 or TRBD2 for D (5 bases each). Germline-derived CDR1 and CDR2 are SGHTA and FQGNSA. CDR3 length equals 14 residues. V was clipped by 6 bases and J by 4 bases, with 15 bases between them. CDR3 coding DNA: TGTGCCAGCAGACAACGGGGCGAGGGAGAGACCCAGTACTTC. Its translation: CASRQRGEGETQYF.

Here the CDR3 reads CASSLPDSYEQYF. CDR3 coding DNA: TGTGCCAGCAGTTTGCCAGACTCCTACGAGCAGTACTTC. This chain connects TRBV28 to TRBJ2-7, with D unclear. V was cut by 3 bases and J by 0 bases, with 6 bases left in between. Germline V gene data show CDR1 as MDHEN and CDR2 as SYDVKM. This CDR3 has 13 residues.

As DNA, the CDR3 is TGTGCCAGCCGGACAGGAGTACCCTACGAGCAGTACTTC. It translates to CASRTGVPYEQYF. The rearrangement uses TRBV2 and TRBJ2-7, with 7 positions matching TRBD1. The CDR3 contains 13 residues. Trimming cost V 8 bases and J 2 bases; bases outside gene matches: 6. The germline CDR1 and CDR2 sequences are SNHLY and FYNNEI.

In this sample, this clone turned up a few times. V is TRBV5-4 and J is TRBJ2-7; 8 bases agree with TRBD1. V shed 4 bases and J 5 bases; nucleotides not matched to a gene: 14. The CDR3 totals 16 residues. Per germline, CDR1 SGHNT and CDR2 YYREEE (reference sequence). CDR3 sequence (DNA): TGTGCCAGCAGCCTTAGACGACAGGGGTCAGGGAACGAGCAGTACTTC. Translated, it gives CASSLRRQGSGNEQYF.

V is TRBV5-4 and J is TRBJ2-2, with D possibly matching TRBD2 (6 bases). Between the trimmed V and J ends, which lost 4 bases and 3 bases, there was a span of 16 bases. The germline V gene encodes CDR1 SGHNT and CDR2 YYREEE (reference sequence). CDR3 size: 16 residues. The CDR3 here is CASSPPIAEDTGELFF. The CDR3 nucleotides read TGTGCCAGCAGCCCTCCAATAGCGGAGGACACCGGGGAGCTGTTTTTT.

V usage is TRBV28 and J usage is TRBJ2-5, with TRBD2 identical over 11 bases. Germline V gene sequence: CDR1 MDHEN, CDR2 SYDVKM. Trimming took 3 bases from V and 1 from J; bases not matched to a gene: 7. This CDR3 has 17 amino acids. The CDR3 DNA is TGTGCCAGCAGTTTTATTACTAGCGGGAGAGGCCAAGAGACCCAGTACTTC. Translating it yields CASSFITSGRGQETQYF.

This chain uses TRBV5-1 with TRBJ2-5; D is ambiguous. The J call may be in error: the DNA end matches TRBJ2-7 better. The CDR3 is 13 residues long. Germline values: CDR1 SGHRS, CDR2 YFSETQ. CDR3 sequence reads: CASSLGLFYEQYF. The CDR3 DNA sequence: TGCGCCAGCAGCTTGGGACTGTTCTACGAGCAGTACTTC.

This chain joins TRBV28 and TRBJ1-1, with unresolved D. The V end was cut by 5 bases, the J end by 2 bases, with 9 bases between. There are 13 residues in the CDR3. Germline V gives CDR1 MDHEN, CDR2 SYDVKM. As DNA, the CDR3 is TGTGCCAGCAGTCCTCTGGTCAACACTGAAGCTTTCTTT. It yields the protein CASSPLVNTEAFF.

The CDR3 loop reads CASSLARGLATGELFF. The DNA of the CDR3 is TGTGCCAGCAGCTTGGCCAGAGGACTAGCAACCGGGGAGCTGTTTTTT. The chain is built from TRBV5-4 and TRBJ2-2; TRBD2 aligns across 8 bases. The CDR3 has 16 residues. Trimming cost V 0 bases and J 5 bases; bases outside gene matches: 6. CDR1 and CDR2 (germline): SGHNT, YYREEE (reference sequence). The entire variable domain, with the rest obtained from reference TRBV5-4 and TRBJ2-2, is as follows: ETGVTQSPTHLIKTRGQQVTLRCSSQSGHNTVSWYQQALGQGPQFIFQYYREEENGRGNFPPRFSGLQFPNYSSELNVNALELDDSALYLCASSLARGLATGELFFGEGSRLTVL.

V and J are TRBV6-6 and TRBJ2-3; D may be TRBD2 (6 bases). V was cut by 4 bases and J by 4 bases, with 9 bases left in between. The germline V gene encodes CDR1 MNHNY and CDR2 SVGAGI (reference sequence). CDR3 length: 13 residues. CDR3 residues: CASSSGVADTQYF. The CDR3, as DNA: TGTGCCAGCAGTTCGGGAGTCGCAGATACGCAGTATTTT.

J is TRBJ2-5 and V is TRBV5-4; D ambiguous. The CDR3 has 13 amino acids. V lost 0 bases and J 2 bases, leaving 5 bases between the germline ends. Germline CDR1 SGHNT, CDR2 YYREEE (reference sequence). DNA of the CDR3: TGTGCCAGCAGCTTGGTGCTTCAAGAGACCCAGTACTTC. This gives the protein CASSLVLQETQYF.

The J gene is TRBJ2-7, the V gene TRBV10-1; tentatively, D is TRBD1 or TRBD2 (6 bases each). Trimming removed 6 bases from V and 6 bases from J, with 18 bases in between. The CDR3 consists of 14 residues. Germline V CDR1 and CDR2: WNHNN, SYGVQD (reference sequence). The CDR3 loop reads CASRSTGTVSEQYF. In DNA, the CDR3 is TGCGCCAGCAGATCAACAGGGACTGTTTCCGAGCAGTACTTC.

The gene calls are TRBV5-1 and TRBJ1-2; 8 bases align to TRBD1. Germline V lookup: CDR1 SGHRS, CDR2 YFSETQ. Unmatched junction bases numbered 9, after V lost 4 bases and J lost 4 bases. There are 15 residues in the CDR3. This CDR3 reads CASSPEGTGGYGYTF. The CDR3, as DNA: TGCGCCAGCAGCCCGGAGGGGACAGGTGGCTATGGCTACACCTTC. Together with reference TRBV5-1 and TRBJ1-2, the CDR3 gives the full variable domain: KAGVTQTPRYLIKTRGQQVTLSCSPISGHRSVSWYQQTPGQGLQFLFEYFSETQRNKGNFPGRFSGRQFSNSRSEMNVSTLELGDSALYLCASSPEGTGGYGYTFGSGTRLTVV.